This T cell receptor (beta chain) was identified in a study of blood T cell repertoires in COVID-19. Across the study: T cells, B-cell-depleted T cells, or PBMCs supplied cDNA or gDNA.

Authors' processing steps: It was from reference gene primer amplification that nucleated cell counts were estimated. Assay: immunoSEQ multiplex PCR; the TCRdb copy retains only in-frame clones and omits some. The DNA gave D and trimming, while V, J and clone size come from that table. The table lists hundreds of thousands of clones, approximately 90% of them singletons, with around 1% in the top ten. This CDR3 has 12 amino acids. The germline gives CDR1 MNHEY, CDR2 SVGAGI. The ends were cut back, 7 bases at V and 4 bases at J, with 10 bases in the middle. Participants had their cohort set by participant-reported clinical history.

The receptor was derived from a man younger than 30 who had recovered from COVID-19. Sequenced: PBMCs or T cells enriched from blood (not recorded which). V is TRBV6-5 and J is TRBJ1-2; D is undetermined. DNA for the CDR3: TGTGCCAGCACCGACTACATCTATGGCTACACCTTC. Its translation: CASTDYIYGYTF.